These 11 T cell receptor beta chains came from one sample sequenced in a study of cytomegalovirus exposure and HLA in healthy donors. In the PCR, 60 Vbeta and 13 Jbeta primers were used. Repertoires were generated with immunoSEQ multiplex PCR, while TCRdb's copy carries only in-frame clones and drops some. This table has fewer than 150,000 clones, about four fifths appearing once. Sequencing input: PBMCs. Receptor source: a man aged 25-45 years in good health.

This clone has just a few counts. This sequence joins TRBV11-2 and TRBJ1-1; no clear D gene. The CDR3 length is 18 residues. Germline assignment: CDR1 SGHAT and CDR2 FQNNGV. Trimming cost V 4 bases and J 0 bases, with 21 bases left between them. CDR3 sequence: CASSSPREGGGVNTEAFF. The CDR3 nucleotides are TGTGCCAGCAGCTCGCCGCGGGAGGGTGGAGGCGTGAACACTGAAGCTTTCTTT.

V gene TRBV7-2 combines with J gene TRBJ2-4; tentative D call: TRBD2 (6 bases). CDR3 length equals 17 residues. Germline loops: CDR1 SGHTA, CDR2 FQGNSA. V shed 3 bases and J shed 0 bases, with 15 bases lying between them. The chain's CDR3 is CASSFREVALAKNIQYF. The CDR3 DNA sequence: TGTGCCAGCAGCTTTAGGGAGGTGGCCCTAGCCAAAAACATTCAGTACTTC.

J is TRBJ2-1 and V is TRBV19; 7 positions match TRBD2. Unmatched junction bases numbered 3, after V lost 4 bases and J lost 0 bases. CDR3 length: 15 amino acids. Germline-derived CDR1 and CDR2 are LNHDA and SQIVND (reference sequence). The CDR3 nucleotides are TGTGCCAGTAGTAATCTAGCGGCCTCCTACAATGAGCAGTTCTTC. It specifies CASSNLAASYNEQFF.

The chain carries TRBV7-2 and TRBJ2-3; D possibly corresponds to TRBD2 (6 bases). V was shortened by 0 bases and J by 6 bases, with 16 bases between the two germline ends. Per germline, CDR1 SGHTA and CDR2 FQGNSA. The CDR3 spans 16 residues. The chain's CDR3 is CASSLAAGSLSDTQYF. The CDR3 nucleotides read TGTGCCAGCAGCTTAGCGGCGGGGTCGTTATCCGATACGCAGTATTTT.

The chain employs TRBV4-1 and TRBJ1-3; the D gene is possibly TRBD1 (6 bases). V lost 0 bases to trimming and J lost 7 bases, with 13 bases between them. This CDR3 has 15 residues. The germline V gene has CDR1 MGHRA and CDR2 YSYEKL. The CDR3 spells CASSQDLNRVNTIYF. The CDR3 DNA reads TGCGCCAGCAGCCAAGATCTTAACAGGGTTAACACCATATATTTT.

This clone was observed a handful of times. The chain is built from TRBV2 and TRBJ2-4; the match to TRBD1 covers 7 bases. Losses at the gene ends were 3 bases for V and 1 base for J; bases not matched to a gene: 3. The CDR3 loop spans 15 amino acids. Germline V gene sequence: CDR1 SNHLY, CDR2 FYNNEI. CDR3 in amino acids: CASSDPGQAKNIQYF. For the CDR3, the DNA is TGTGCCAGCAGTGACCCGGGACAGGCCAAAAACATTCAGTACTTC.

With regard to this clone: The junction departs from germline at one end; a sequencing error may be responsible. V gene TRBV7-7 combines with J gene TRBJ2-1, with 12 bases lining up with TRBD2. Germline assignment: CDR1 SSHAT and CDR2 FNYEAQ (reference sequence). CDR3 size: 16 residues. Written as DNA, the CDR3 is TGTGCTAGCAGCTCGGGGCTAGCGGGAGGGGGGAATGAGCAGTTCTTC. Its protein product is CASSSGLAGGGNEQFF.

This chain uses TRBV4-1 with TRBJ2-1, with TRBD2 matching over 9 bases. The CDR3 loop spans 18 amino acids. Germline lookup yields CDR1 MGHRA and CDR2 YSYEKL. The V and J ends lost 5 bases and 0 bases, in that order; junction bases with no gene match: 11. CDR3 sequence reads: CASSENHSGRPSYNEQFF. The CDR3 DNA follows: TGCGCCAGCAGCGAAAACCACAGCGGGAGGCCCTCCTACAATGAGCAGTTCTTC.

The V gene is TRBV27, the J gene TRBJ1-2; D may be TRBD1 (6 bases). CDR3 size: 13 residues. The germline V gene encodes CDR1 MNHEY and CDR2 SMNVEV (reference sequence). Trimming shortened V by 6 bases and J by 2 bases, and 10 bases separated the two germline ends. The CDR3 spells CASSLRGNYGYTF. The CDR3 nucleotides are TGTGCCAGCAGCCTCAGGGGCAACTATGGCTACACCTTC.

This chain links TRBV6-6 with TRBJ2-7; 8 positions agree with TRBD2. The CDR3 has 16 amino acids. V dropped 7 bases and J dropped 3; count of bases not matched to a gene: 14. The germline V gene has CDR1 MNHNY and CDR2 SVGAGI (reference sequence). DNA for the CDR3: TGTGCCAGCATTCCCCGGGGGGGGTTTTCCCACTACGAGCAGTACTTC. Encoded protein: CASIPRGGFSHYEQYF.

As to this clone: The identical CDR3 is also encoded by other nucleotide sequences in the sample. V gene TRBV5-6 combines with J gene TRBJ2-3; D is perhaps TRBD2 (8 bases). Trimming shortened V by 3 bases and J by 6 bases, and 23 bases separated the two germline ends. The CDR3 covers 17 residues. Germline loops: CDR1 SGHDT, CDR2 YYEEEE. CDR3 sequence: CASSSQTAGEGADTQYF. The CDR3 region has the DNA TGTGCCAGCAGCTCCCAGACAGCGGGAGAGGGGGCGGATACGCAGTATTTT.